Each of the 19 T cell receptor beta chains below was sequenced from the same sample in a study of T-cell memory formation after mild COVID-19. A single record per CDR3 protein comes from TCRdb applying MiXCR to the 5' RACE reads. The sample lists 300,000 to 350,000 distinct CDR3 sequences; over 11% were seen once. The specimen was PBMCs or a T cell subset sorted from them (not recorded which). All receptors derive from a man younger than 35 who had mild COVID-19 (a few samples of this study predate the infection). Cell type and time point are not known.

This clonotype was found a few times. The gene calls are TRBV10-3 and TRBJ2-7; TRBD2 matches 14 bases. V lost 10 bases and J lost 0; bases outside the gene matches: 8. The germline gives CDR1 ENHRY, CDR2 SYGVKD. There are 16 residues in the CDR3. CDR3 protein: CATGLAGGISSYEQYF. CDR3 DNA sequence: TGTGCCACCGGACTAGCGGGGGGAATAAGCTCCTACGAGCAGTACTTC.

V usage is TRBV6-2 or TRBV6-3 and J usage is TRBJ2-7; 11 bases line up with TRBD1. This CDR3 contains 15 residues. Germline V gene sequence: CDR1 MNHEY, CDR2 SVGEGT. V shed 2 bases and J 8 bases; nucleotides not matched to a gene: 8. The CDR3 DNA sequence: TGTGCCAGCAGTTACGGAGGACAGGGGGCTGAGAAGCAGTACGTC. Its translation: CASSYGGQGAEKQYV.

The chain recombines TRBV4-1 with TRBJ2-1; no definite D call. This CDR3 has 14 amino acids. Trimming removed 0 bases from V and 5 bases from J, with 8 bases in between. Germline V CDR1 and CDR2: MGHRA, YSYEKL. CDR3 in DNA: TGCGCCAGCAGCCAAGATTGGACCAACAATGAGCAGTTCTTC. Its protein is CASSQDWTNNEQFF.

This clonotype was picked up a small number of times. The chain links TRBV9 to TRBJ1-3; D not certain. Germline V gene lookup returns CDR1 SGDLS and CDR2 YYNGEE. V shed 5 bases and J shed 2 bases, with 14 bases lying between them. The length of the CDR3 is 15 residues. The CDR3 DNA is TGTGCCAGCAGTACTCAAAGGCTCGCTGGAAACACCATATATTTT. Amino acids: CASSTQRLAGNTIYF.

This clonotype has only a few counts. The rearrangement joins TRBV9 to TRBJ2-1, with D maybe TRBD1 (7 bases). V was trimmed by 4 bases and J by 2 bases, leaving 13 bases between them. Germline V gene sequence: CDR1 SGDLS, CDR2 YYNGEE. This CDR3 is 15 amino acids long. This CDR3 is CASSPQGGAYNEQFF. The CDR3, as DNA: TGTGCCAGCAGCCCCCAGGGGGGCGCCTACAATGAGCAGTTCTTC.

This clonotype appeared a few times. The chain is built from TRBV5-5 and TRBJ2-4, with TRBD1 matching 7 bases. The germline V gene encodes CDR1 SGHKS and CDR2 YYEKEE (reference sequence). Losses at the gene ends were 4 bases for V and 5 bases for J; bases not matched to a gene: 6. CDR3 length: 14 amino acids. The CDR3 region has the DNA TGTGCCAGCAGCACAACAGGGGATCAAAACATTCAGTACTTC. Its protein product is CASSTTGDQNIQYF.

V usage is TRBV28 and J usage is TRBJ2-7, with D possibly matching TRBD2 (6 bases). CDR1 and CDR2 (germline): MDHEN, SYDVKM. The CDR3 covers 15 residues. V shed 2 bases and J shed 2 bases, with 13 bases lying between them. The CDR3 protein is CASSLAMEGAYEQYV. CDR3 nucleotides: TGTGCCAGCAGTTTAGCCATGGAGGGTGCCTACGAGCAGTACGTC.

The sample holds a few counts of this clonotype. This chain uses TRBV6-1 with TRBJ2-3; D is unclear. V shed 8 bases and J shed 4 bases, with 4 bases lying between them. Germline V gene data show CDR1 as MNHNS and CDR2 as SASEGT. The CDR3 sequence is 10 residues long. CDR3 region: CASRADTQYF. Written as DNA, the CDR3 is TGTGCCAGCCGAGCAGATACGCAGTATTTT.

This clonotype was counted only a few times. V gene TRBV7-2 combines with J gene TRBJ2-7, with unresolved D. Germline V lookup: CDR1 SGHTA, CDR2 FQGNSA. The V and J ends lost 0 bases and 4 bases respectively, with 10 bases between them. CDR3 length: 14 residues. The CDR3 nucleotides read TGTGCCAGCAGCTTAGCCTTGACAATGTACGAGCAGTACTTC. Amino acids: CASSLALTMYEQYF. The full variable domain, with the rest looked up from reference TRBV7-2 and TRBJ2-7, is GAGVSQSPSNKVTEKGKDVELRCDPISGHTALYWYRQSLGQGLEFLIYFQGNSAPDKSGLPSDRFSAERTGGSVSTLTIQRTQQEDSAVYLCASSLALTMYEQYFGPGTRLTVT.

The chain has TRBV11-2 and TRBJ2-1; 9 bases are shared with TRBD2. Looked up from germline, CDR1 is SGHAT and CDR2 is FQNNGV. The ends lost 6 bases at V and 8 bases at J; junction bases unmatched: 14. The CDR3 extends over 16 amino acids. The CDR3 nucleotides are TGTGCCAGCAGGCGTATAGCGGGGGAGCCTCCCCATGAGCAGTTCTTC. Translating it yields CASRRIAGEPPHEQFF.

The chain carries TRBV6-5 and TRBJ1-6; no firm D call. The germline V gene encodes CDR1 MNHEY and CDR2 SVGAGI. This CDR3 spans 18 amino acids. The V gene lost 2 bases and the J gene lost 5 bases, with 19 bases spanning the gap. DNA for the CDR3: TGTGCCAGCAGTTACGCGGGGTTCGATGCAAATCATAATTCACCCCTCCACTTT. As protein: CASSYAGFDANHNSPLHF.

At least ten counts were recorded for this clonotype. The chain employs TRBV3-1 and TRBJ2-2; D may match TRBD1 or TRBD2 (5 bases each). The V gene's germline CDR1 is LGHDT and CDR2 YNNKEL (reference sequence). Trimming stripped 3 bases from V and 7 bases from J, with 6 bases between. The CDR3 contains 12 residues. The CDR3 region is CASSQGVGELFF. The CDR3 nucleotides read TGTGCCAGCAGCCAGGGGGTCGGGGAGCTGTTTTTT.

This chain uses TRBV11-1 with TRBJ1-1; 10 bases map to TRBD1. V lost 2 bases to trimming and J lost 6 bases; unmatched junction nucleotides: 3. Germline V gene sequence: CDR1 SGHAT, CDR2 FQDESV (reference sequence). This CDR3 is built from 14 residues. The CDR3 region is CASSLRQGASEAFF. The CDR3 DNA reads as TGTGCCAGCAGCTTAAGACAGGGGGCCTCTGAAGCTTTCTTT. Full variable domain (outside the CDR3, taken from reference TRBV11-1 and TRBJ1-1): EAEVAQSPRYKITEKSQAVAFWCDPISGHATLYWYRQILGQGPELLVQFQDESVVDDSQLPKDRFSAERLKGVDSTLKIQPAELGDSAMYLCASSLRQGASEAFFGQGTRLTVV.

In its sample, this clonotype was seen a few times. A read error may account for a junction end that differs from germline. The rearrangement joins TRBV6-2 or TRBV6-3 to TRBJ2-1; 7 positions match TRBD2. The germline V gene encodes CDR1 MNHEY and CDR2 SVGEGT. CDR3 length: 12 residues. Here the CDR3 reads CASSWGGDEVLF. In nucleotides, the CDR3 is TGTGCCAGCAGTTGGGGGGGAGATGAGGTTCTCTTC.

This clonotype has more than one count but fewer than ten. This sequence joins TRBV20-1 and TRBJ1-1, with 9 bases fitting TRBD1. The CDR3 spans 14 residues. The J segment lost 8 bases and the V segment lost 0 bases, leaving 7 bases of the junction unmatched. The germline V gene has CDR1 DFQATT and CDR2 SNEGSKA (reference sequence). The CDR3 DNA follows: TGCAGTGCTAGAGAAGGGGGGACAGGGACGGAAGCTTTCTTT. This codes for CSAREGGTGTEAFF.

This clonotype showed up just a few times. The chain links TRBV20-1 to TRBJ1-2, with D possibly TRBD1 on 5 matching bases. Trimming pared 0 bases from V and 0 bases from J, leaving 11 bases between. Germline assignment: CDR1 DFQATT and CDR2 SNEGSKA (reference sequence). The CDR3 totals 15 residues. CDR3 bases: TGCAGTGCTAGAGAGGCAGGGCTAGCTAACTATGGCTACACCTTC. Translating it yields CSAREAGLANYGYTF.

This clonotype was detected many times. This chain links TRBV12-3 or TRBV12-4 with TRBJ2-5; 12 bases map to TRBD2. With 6 bases clipped from V and 4 bases from J, the junction kept 12 bases outside the gene matches. The CDR3 spans 17 residues. In nucleotides, the CDR3 is TGTGCCAGCAGCCCGACTAGCGGGGGCCCGGGGGTAGAGACCCAGTACTTC. Translated, it gives CASSPTSGGPGVETQYF.

V gene TRBV7-9 combines with J gene TRBJ1-6, with TRBD1 matching 7 bases. The CDR3 sequence is 15 residues long. Germline CDR1 and CDR2: SEHNR and FQNEAQ (reference sequence). J lost 10 bases, V lost 1 base, and 7 bases had no gene match. CDR3 protein: CASSLVQGGSSPLHF. The CDR3 DNA reads as TGTGCCAGCAGCTTAGTGCAGGGGGGAAGCTCACCCCTCCACTTT.

This clonotype was seen ten or more times. J is TRBJ2-3 and V is TRBV12-3 or TRBV12-4; 11 nucleotides line up with TRBD2. Losses at the gene ends were 6 bases for V and 6 bases for J; bases not matched to a gene: 5. The CDR3 totals 14 residues. CDR3 region: CASSPGLAADTQYF. The CDR3 DNA is TGTGCCAGCAGCCCGGGACTAGCGGCCGATACGCAGTATTTT.